These 30 T cell receptor beta chains originate from one sample sequenced in a study of shared clonotypes between healthy human individuals. Assay used: immunoSEQ multiplex PCR; TCRdb lists only in-frame clones, some missing. The sample has around 480,000 clones, 60% to 80% seen once. The sequencing input was PBMCs. The receptors originated from a middle-aged woman in good health. Some clones in this sample may be carry-over from other donors' samples.

Details on this clone: Within the sample, other DNA sequences also encode this same CDR3. The V and J genes are TRBV27 and TRBJ2-7; TRBD1 aligns across 9 bases. Losses at the gene ends were 2 bases for V and 7 bases for J; bases not matched to a gene: 9. The CDR3 totals 15 residues. The germline V gene encodes CDR1 MNHEY and CDR2 SMNVEV (reference sequence). This CDR3 is CASSLGGGQGFEQYF. CDR3 nucleotide sequence: TGTGCCAGCAGTTTAGGGGGGGGACAGGGTTTTGAGCAGTACTTC.

This sequence joins TRBV9 and TRBJ1-4; the D gene is possibly TRBD1 (5 bases). Per the germline V gene, CDR1 is SGDLS and CDR2 is YYNGEE. The CDR3 sequence is 15 residues long. V lost 7 bases and J 0 bases, leaving 13 bases between the germline ends. CDR3 region: CASGLGAATNEKLFF. In nucleotides, the CDR3 is TGTGCCAGCGGCCTTGGGGCTGCAACTAATGAAAAACTGTTTTTT.

V usage is TRBV15 and J usage is TRBJ1-3; D is ambiguous. Germline loops: CDR1 LNHNV, CDR2 YYDKDF (reference sequence). The V gene lost 0 bases and the J gene lost 0 bases, with 6 bases spanning the gap. This CDR3 has 15 residues. CDR3 bases: TGTGCCACCAGCAGAGATCCTAACTCTGGAAACACCATATATTTT. Translated, it gives CATSRDPNSGNTIYF.

The chain employs TRBV28 and TRBJ2-7; D gene ambiguous. Germline loops: CDR1 MDHEN, CDR2 SYDVKM. This CDR3 has 12 amino acids. Trimming left V 3 bases short and J 6 bases short, with 9 bases between. CDR3 nucleotides: TGTGCCAGCAGTTTGACGTTCTCCGAGCAGTACTTC. Translated: CASSLTFSEQYF.

The J gene is TRBJ2-1, the V gene TRBV4-3; 10 bases match TRBD1. This CDR3 is 16 amino acids long. CDR1 is LGHNA, CDR2 YSLEER, per germline. J lost 6 bases, V lost 2 bases, and 7 bases had no gene match. CDR3 sequence reads: CASSQTGTGVGNEQFF. The CDR3 bases are TGCGCCAGCAGCCAAACCGGGACAGGGGTTGGCAATGAGCAGTTCTTC.

Worth noting for this clone: This same CDR3 is encoded by further DNA sequences in the sample. The V and J genes are TRBV2 and TRBJ1-5; 10 bases line up with TRBD1. V lost 5 bases and J lost 6; bases outside the gene matches: 4. The CDR3 covers 14 residues. Germline CDR1 is SNHLY and CDR2 is FYNNEI. CDR3 nucleotides: TGTGCCAGCAGTCGGACAGGGGGTAGTCAGCCCCAGCATTTT. This gives the protein CASSRTGGSQPQHF.

This chain uses TRBV13 with TRBJ2-4; D possibly corresponds to TRBD2 (7 bases). CDR3 length: 14 amino acids. Germline loops: CDR1 PRHDT, CDR2 FYEKMQ (reference sequence). V lost 0 bases and J lost 15, with 18 bases in between. The CDR3 loop reads CASSLGPGGRDWYF. The DNA for the CDR3 is TGTGCCAGCAGCTTAGGCCCGGGGGGCAGGGACTGGTACTTC. The whole variable domain, filled in from reference TRBV13 and TRBJ2-4, reads AAGVIQSPRHLIKEKRETATLKCYPIPRHDTVYWYQQGPGQDPQFLISFYEKMQSDKGSIPDRFSAQQFSDYHSELNMSSLELGDSALYFCASSLGPGGRDWYFGAGTRLSVL.

The chain carries TRBV12-1 and TRBJ2-2; the DNA was not compared with TRBD2, the D call given in the table. TRBV12-1 is tagged as a pseudogene. There are 17 residues in the CDR3. CDR3 DNA: TGTGCCAGCAGCCCCTCATCGGCGGGAACGAACACCGGGGAGCTGTTTTTT. Translation: CASSPSSAGTNTGELFF.

The V and J genes are TRBV6-1 and TRBJ2-3, with unresolved D. Germline assignment: CDR1 MNHNS and CDR2 SASEGT. CDR3 length equals 14 residues. V dropped 5 bases and J dropped 3 bases, with 12 bases sitting between them. The CDR3: CASSKTRGTDTQYF. The CDR3 bases are TGTGCCAGCAGTAAGACCAGAGGAACAGATACGCAGTATTTT.

V gene TRBV5-1 combines with J gene TRBJ2-1; the D gene is possibly TRBD2 (6 bases). The CDR3 loop spans 15 amino acids. The germline gives CDR1 SGHRS, CDR2 YFSETQ. The germline V and J ends were trimmed by 3 bases and 7 bases, with 17 bases remaining between them. CDR3 sequence: CASSSGSTAGNEQFF. DNA for the CDR3: TGCGCCAGCAGCTCCGGGTCCACCGCGGGGAATGAGCAGTTCTTC.

The table lists this clone with many counts. The chain has TRBV5-6 and TRBJ2-7, with a possible D match to TRBD1 (6 bases). This CDR3 has 15 residues. Germline lookup yields CDR1 SGHDT and CDR2 YYEEEE. Trimming stripped 4 bases from V and 1 base from J, with 15 bases between. The CDR3 loop is CASSEMSGESYEQYF. The DNA for the CDR3 is TGTGCCAGCAGCGAGATGTCAGGGGAATCCTACGAGCAGTACTTC.

The gene calls are TRBV7-3 and TRBJ2-1; 8 bases are shared with TRBD2. This CDR3 is 14 amino acids long. Germline CDR1 SGHTA, CDR2 FQGTGA. V dropped 4 bases and J dropped 6; count of bases not matched to a gene: 5. CDR3 amino acids: CASSSGLEVNEQFF. CDR3 nucleotide sequence: TGTGCCAGCAGCTCGGGACTAGAGGTCAATGAGCAGTTCTTC. The full variable domain, its missing parts supplied by reference TRBV7-3 and TRBJ2-1, is GAGVSQTPSNKVTEKGKYVELRCDPISGHTALYWYRQSLGQGPEFLIYFQGTGAADDSGLPNDRFFAVRPEGSVSTLKIQRTERGDSAVYLCASSSGLEVNEQFFGPGTRLTVL.

The chain has TRBV5-1 and TRBJ2-1; 9 positions match TRBD2. CDR3 length equals 16 residues. Germline V lookup: CDR1 SGHRS, CDR2 YFSETQ. The ends lost 0 bases at V and 2 bases at J; junction bases unmatched: 3. CDR3 sequence (DNA): TGCGCCAGCAGCTTGGCCGCTAGCGGGGCCTACAATGAGCAGTTCTTC. As protein: CASSLAASGAYNEQFF.

This clone has a single count. At the DNA level, this CDR3 is encoded by other sequences in the same sample as well. This chain uses TRBV5-1 with TRBJ2-5, with 10 nucleotides matching TRBD2. This CDR3 has 15 amino acids. Trimming took 0 bases from V and 1 from J; bases not matched to a gene: 0. Germline CDR1 is SGHRS and CDR2 is YFSETQ. CDR3 in DNA: TGCGCCAGCAGCTTGGGGACTAGCGGCCAAGAGACCCAGTACTTC. It yields the protein CASSLGTSGQETQYF. The full variable domain, completed using reference TRBV5-1 and TRBJ2-5, is KAGVTQTPRYLIKTRGQQVTLSCSPISGHRSVSWYQQTPGQGLQFLFEYFSETQRNKGNFPGRFSGRQFSNSRSEMNVSTLELGDSALYLCASSLGTSGQETQYFGPGTRLLVL.

This chain joins TRBV15 and TRBJ1-3; a weak D match, TRBD1 (5 bases). Trimming removed 0 bases at V and 2 bases at J, with 8 bases between. The CDR3 contains 15 residues. Germline loops: CDR1 LNHNV, CDR2 YYDKDF (reference sequence). The CDR3 is CATSRDVGAGNTIYF. DNA of the CDR3: TGTGCCACCAGCAGAGATGTGGGGGCTGGAAACACCATATATTTT.

This clone was found a few times. The chain recombines TRBV5-1 with TRBJ1-2; 11 bases match TRBD1. CDR1 and CDR2 (germline): SGHRS, YFSETQ. V was pared by 4 bases and J by 8 bases, with 10 bases of the junction left unmatched. This CDR3 has 15 amino acids. This chain's CDR3 is CASSRTDRGLVGYTF. The CDR3 DNA reads TGCGCCAGCAGCAGGACGGACAGGGGGCTAGTGGGCTACACCTTC. The full variable domain, in which reference TRBV5-1 and TRBJ1-2 provide the parts outside the CDR3, is KAGVTQTPRYLIKTRGQQVTLSCSPISGHRSVSWYQQTPGQGLQFLFEYFSETQRNKGNFPGRFSGRQFSNSRSEMNVSTLELGDSALYLCASSRTDRGLVGYTFGSGTRLTVV.

This clone was recorded once. The chain couples TRBV28 to TRBJ1-1, with 10 bases identical to TRBD1. Germline CDR1 is MDHEN and CDR2 is SYDVKM. The CDR3 is 18 amino acids. Losses at the gene ends were 5 bases for V and 1 base for J; bases not matched to a gene: 13. This CDR3 reads CASSLYTRQGAQNTEAFF. CDR3 bases: TGTGCCAGCAGTCTCTACACGAGACAGGGGGCCCAGAACACTGAAGCTTTCTTT.

The V call is TRBV13, the J call TRBJ2-7; weak D call: TRBD2 (5 bases). Germline CDR1 and CDR2: PRHDT and FYEKMQ (reference sequence). Deletions cut 3 bases from V and 3 bases from J, with 12 bases between. CDR3 length: 14 residues. The CDR3 sequence: CASSFTSGLYEQYF. DNA for the CDR3: TGTGCCAGCAGCTTCACCAGCGGCCTCTACGAGCAGTACTTC. The whole variable domain, filled in from reference TRBV13 and TRBJ2-7, reads AAGVIQSPRHLIKEKRETATLKCYPIPRHDTVYWYQQGPGQDPQFLISFYEKMQSDKGSIPDRFSAQQFSDYHSELNMSSLELGDSALYFCASSFTSGLYEQYFGPGTRLTVT.

The chain combines TRBV6-1 with TRBJ1-4, with D unresolved. Germline-derived CDR1 and CDR2 are MNHNS and SASEGT. This CDR3 comprises 15 residues. Trimming pared 4 bases from V and 0 bases from J, leaving 9 bases between. The CDR3 here is CASSARPATNEKLFF. The CDR3 coding sequence is TGTGCCAGCAGTGCGAGGCCAGCAACTAATGAAAAACTGTTTTTT.

The rearrangement uses TRBV28 and TRBJ2-7, with 8 bases fitting TRBD1. Germline-derived CDR1 and CDR2 are MDHEN and SYDVKM. This CDR3 is 16 amino acids long. Unmatched junction bases numbered 5, after V lost 1 base and J lost 0 bases. CDR3 in DNA: TGTGCCAGCAGTTTATTAACGGGACAGGTCTCCTACGAGCAGTACTTC. It specifies CASSLLTGQVSYEQYF.

This clone was counted once. This rearrangement joins TRBV15 to TRBJ1-4; no clear D. The CDR3 runs 15 residues. Germline loops: CDR1 LNHNV, CDR2 YYDKDF (reference sequence). The V end lost 0 bases, the J end lost 6 bases, and 11 bases lay between the germline ends. The CDR3 loop is CATSRDRQRHEKLFF. CDR3 coding DNA: TGTGCCACCAGCAGAGATCGACAAAGGCATGAAAAACTGTTTTTT.

The chain recombines TRBV6-1 with TRBJ2-7; 8 nucleotides agree with TRBD1. V shed 8 bases, J shed 5 bases, and the junction held 8 bases outside the gene matches. This CDR3 is 13 amino acids long. Germline CDR1 is MNHNS and CDR2 is SASEGT. The CDR3 here is CASAGGRGDEQYF. CDR3 coding DNA: TGTGCCAGCGCAGGGGGCCGGGGCGACGAGCAGTACTTC.

This clone appeared many times. This chain uses TRBV28 with TRBJ2-7; no firm D call. Germline loops: CDR1 MDHEN, CDR2 SYDVKM. The CDR3 contains 15 residues. Trimming left V 5 bases short and J 3 bases short, with 17 bases between. The CDR3 nucleotides are TGTGCCAGCAGTGGACGATCCGGGCGGTTCTACGAGCAGTACTTC. As protein: CASSGRSGRFYEQYF.

This clone was picked up a small number of times. The chain carries TRBV7-6 and TRBJ2-5; no firm D call. The CDR3 sequence is 15 residues long. The V gene's germline CDR1 is SGHVS and CDR2 FNYEAQ. Trimming cost V 2 bases and J 2 bases, with 12 bases left between them. Written as DNA, the CDR3 is TGTGCCAGCAGCTTACCCCAACTCGGTCAAGAGACCCAGTACTTC. Translated, it gives CASSLPQLGQETQYF. The variable domain in full, with the rest retrieved from reference TRBV7-6 and TRBJ2-5, is GAGVSQSPRYKVTKRGQDVALRCDPISGHVSLYWYRQALGQGPEFLTYFNYEAQQDKSGLPNDRFSAERPEGSISTLTIQRTEQRDSAMYRCASSLPQLGQETQYFGPGTRLLVL.

The rearrangement links TRBV5-4 to TRBJ2-7; 10 bases line up with TRBD2. The junction had 5 bases not matched to a gene; V was cut back by 2 bases and J by 3 bases. Germline-derived CDR1 and CDR2 are SGHNT and YYREEE (reference sequence). The CDR3 loop spans 15 amino acids. CDR3 coding DNA: TGTGCCAGCAGCTTAGACGGGACTAGCGACTACGAGCAGTACTTC. Amino acids: CASSLDGTSDYEQYF. The full variable domain, its missing parts supplied by reference TRBV5-4 and TRBJ2-7, is ETGVTQSPTHLIKTRGQQVTLRCSSQSGHNTVSWYQQALGQGPQFIFQYYREEENGRGNFPPRFSGLQFPNYSSELNVNALELDDSALYLCASSLDGTSDYEQYFGPGTRLTVT.

The rearrangement joins TRBV5-6 to TRBJ2-7, with 9 bases matching TRBD1. Germline CDR1 and CDR2: SGHDT and YYEEEE. Losses at the gene ends were 4 bases for V and 7 bases for J; bases not matched to a gene: 9. The CDR3 consists of 14 residues. The CDR3 nucleotides are TGTGCCAGCAGCACAGGGGGCGCGGCGAGAGAGCAGTACTTC. It specifies CASSTGGAAREQYF.

The chain uses TRBV7-9 and TRBJ2-7; unclear D gene. The CDR3 extends over 12 amino acids. Germline assignment: CDR1 SEHNR and CDR2 FQNEAQ (reference sequence). The V and J ends lost 5 bases and 2 bases respectively, with 7 bases between them. The CDR3 region is CASSPTAYEQYF. The CDR3 DNA reads TGTGCCAGCAGCCCTACGGCCTACGAGCAGTACTTC.

The chain uses TRBV11-2 and TRBJ1-1; 8 nucleotides agree with TRBD1. The CDR3 is 14 amino acids. The junction had 4 bases not matched to a gene; V was cut back by 1 base and J by 6 bases. From germline, CDR1 is SGHAT and CDR2 FQNNGV. Here the CDR3 reads CASSLVSQGAEAFF. CDR3 nucleotides: TGTGCCAGCAGCTTAGTCTCACAGGGGGCTGAAGCTTTCTTT.

The V and J genes are TRBV5-1 and TRBJ2-1, with D perhaps matching TRBD1 (5 bases). Germline V gene sequence: CDR1 SGHRS, CDR2 YFSETQ. The CDR3 runs 15 residues. Trimming cost V 0 bases and J 8 bases, with 15 bases left between them. In DNA, the CDR3 is TGCGCCAGCAGCTTGGCAGGGCACGAGGTGGATGAGCAGTTCTTC. Its protein is CASSLAGHEVDEQFF.

This chain joins TRBV28 and TRBJ2-7, with 8 bases aligning to TRBD1. This CDR3 contains 15 residues. Trimming at V came to 4 bases and at J to 3 bases, leaving 8 bases not matched to a gene. Germline V gene data show CDR1 as MDHEN and CDR2 as SYDVKM. The CDR3 reads CASSSGGKRVYEQYF. The CDR3 nucleotides are TGTGCCAGCAGTTCAGGGGGCAAAAGGGTCTACGAGCAGTACTTC.